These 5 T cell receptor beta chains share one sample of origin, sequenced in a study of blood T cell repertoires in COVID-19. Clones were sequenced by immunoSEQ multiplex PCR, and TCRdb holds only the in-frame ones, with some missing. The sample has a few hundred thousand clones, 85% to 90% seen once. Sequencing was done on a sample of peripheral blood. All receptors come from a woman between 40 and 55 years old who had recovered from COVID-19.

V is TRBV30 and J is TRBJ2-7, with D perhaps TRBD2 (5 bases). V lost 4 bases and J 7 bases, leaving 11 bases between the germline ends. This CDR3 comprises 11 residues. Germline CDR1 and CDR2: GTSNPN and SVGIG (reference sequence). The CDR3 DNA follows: TGTGCCTGGACCAACAGCGGTGAGCAGTACTTC. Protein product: CAWTNSGEQYF.

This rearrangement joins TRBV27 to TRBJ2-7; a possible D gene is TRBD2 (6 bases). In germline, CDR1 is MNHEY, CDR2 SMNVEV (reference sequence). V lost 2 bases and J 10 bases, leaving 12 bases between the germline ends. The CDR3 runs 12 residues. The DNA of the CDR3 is TGTGCCAGCAGTTTAGGGGGGACGCCACAGTACTTC. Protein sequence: CASSLGGTPQYF.

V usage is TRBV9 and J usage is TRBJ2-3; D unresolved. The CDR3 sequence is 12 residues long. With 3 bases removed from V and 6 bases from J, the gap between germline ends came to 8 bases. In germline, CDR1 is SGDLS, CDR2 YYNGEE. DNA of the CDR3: TGTGCCAGCAGCGCCAACAAGGATACGCAGTATTTT. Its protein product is CASSANKDTQYF.

DNA of the CDR3: TGTGCCAGTAGGGCCCGGGGGGCGGGGAGGCAGCCCCAGCATTTT. This encodes CASRARGAGRQPQHF. The chain couples TRBV19 to TRBJ1-5, with D perhaps TRBD1 (6 bases). The germline V gene has CDR1 LNHDA and CDR2 SQIVND (reference sequence). V was shortened by 6 bases and J by 7 bases, with 19 bases between the two germline ends. The CDR3 runs 15 residues.

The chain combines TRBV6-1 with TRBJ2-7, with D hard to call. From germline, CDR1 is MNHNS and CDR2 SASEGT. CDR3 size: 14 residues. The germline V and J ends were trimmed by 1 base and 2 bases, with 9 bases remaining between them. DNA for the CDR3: TGTGCCAGCAGTGAAGGGGCCCATGCCTACGAGCAGTACGTC. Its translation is CASSEGAHAYEQYV.